The 11 T cell receptor beta chains below were found in one sample sequenced in a study of blood T cells in healthy people across ages. A J-beta primer mix and a sample-barcoded 5' primer were used in a second PCR of roughly 7 to 12 cycles. TCRdb redid the calling of the 5' RACE reads with MiXCR, one entry per CDR3 protein. The sample lists over a million distinct CDR3 sequences, almost 25% occurring once. This sample also belongs to another study, concerning T cells of mothers and their children.

Sequencing used blood. These receptors all stem from a girl aged 2-15 years in good health.

In this sample, this clonotype turned up a few times. Relative to the germline gene, one junction end is altered; a read error may explain this. The CDR3 sequence: CAGSLVSGSGNTIYF. CDR3 coding DNA: TGTGCCGGCAGCTTAGTGTCCGGGTCAGGAAACACCATATATTTT. The chain is built from TRBV7-2 and TRBJ1-3; D ambiguous. Looked up from germline, CDR1 is SGHTA and CDR2 is FQGNSA. This CDR3 has 15 residues.

The V call is TRBV5-1, the J call TRBJ1-2, with 10 bases aligning to TRBD1. The length of the CDR3 is 15 residues. CDR1 is SGHRS, CDR2 YFSETQ, per germline. Germline trimming cut 7 bases from V and 7 bases from J; bases unmatched to any gene: 13. For the CDR3, the DNA is TGCGCCAGCGACTTATGGGGAAGGACAGGGGGTGGCTACACCTTC. Translating gives CASDLWGRTGGGYTF. The full variable domain, with the rest looked up from reference TRBV5-1 and TRBJ1-2, is KAGVTQTPRYLIKTRGQQVTLSCSPISGHRSVSWYQQTPGQGLQFLFEYFSETQRNKGNFPGRFSGRQFSNSRSEMNVSTLELGDSALYLCASDLWGRTGGGYTFGSGTRLTVV.

The rearrangement joins TRBV12-3 or TRBV12-4 to TRBJ2-5, with D tentatively TRBD2 (6 bases). The CDR3 loop spans 16 amino acids. V was cut by 6 bases and J by 2 bases, with 19 bases left in between. The CDR3 sequence: CASSYLIGTHQETQYF. The CDR3 DNA is TGTGCCAGCAGCTACTTGATTGGGACTCATCAAGAGACCCAGTACTTC.

J is TRBJ2-3 and V is TRBV12-3 or TRBV12-4; D may be TRBD2 (6 bases). The V and J ends lost 1 base and 7 bases respectively, with 9 bases between them. This CDR3 comprises 13 residues. The CDR3 protein is CASSLGGLYTQYF. The DNA of the CDR3 is TGTGCCAGCAGTTTAGGGGGACTTTATACGCAGTATTTT.

A few counts support this clonotype. This chain joins TRBV5-1 and TRBJ2-5, with D possibly being TRBD1 (6 bases). Germline V lookup: CDR1 SGHRS, CDR2 YFSETQ. V was trimmed by 2 bases and J by 0 bases, leaving 11 bases between them. The CDR3 has 15 residues. CDR3 protein: CASSLHGQHQETQYF. The DNA for the CDR3 is TGCGCCAGCAGCTTACACGGACAGCACCAAGAGACCCAGTACTTC.

This chain links TRBV9 with TRBJ2-1; 10 nucleotides line up with TRBD2. Germline V gene lookup returns CDR1 SGDLS and CDR2 YYNGEE. V lost 3 bases, J lost 9 bases, and 9 bases stayed unmatched. CDR3 length equals 15 residues. CDR3 region: CASSGLAGAGSEQFF. DNA for the CDR3: TGTGCCAGCAGCGGGCTAGCGGGAGCAGGTAGTGAGCAGTTCTTC.

The chain couples TRBV4-2 to TRBJ1-4; a possible D gene is TRBD1 (6 bases). V lost 0 bases and J 7 bases, leaving 21 bases between the germline ends. Germline CDR1 reads LGHNA; CDR2 reads YNFKEQ. The CDR3 totals 18 residues. The CDR3 coding sequence is TGTGCCAGCAGCCAAGAAAGGGGGGACGGGGTCGGCAGTGAAAAACTGTTTTTT. Its protein product is CASSQERGDGVGSEKLFF.

This clonotype has a single count. This sequence joins TRBV12-3 or TRBV12-4 and TRBJ1-5, with 11 positions matching TRBD1. The CDR3 is 18 amino acids. V gave up 3 bases and J gave up 1 base; unmatched junction bases: 8. The chain's CDR3 is CASSFTGQGDGSNQPQHF. The CDR3 DNA follows: TGTGCCAGCAGTTTCACGGGACAGGGGGATGGGAGCAATCAGCCCCAGCATTTT.

The gene calls are TRBV7-2 and TRBJ2-4; tentatively, D is TRBD2 (6 bases). CDR1 SGHTA and CDR2 FQGNSA come from the germline V gene. Deletions cut 1 base from V and 2 bases from J, with 12 bases between. The CDR3 contains 16 residues. In nucleotides, the CDR3 is TGTGCCAGCAGCTTAGTGTTCCGGGGGACCAAAAACATTCAGTACTTC. Translation gives CASSLVFRGTKNIQYF.

The CDR3 nucleotides read TGTGCCAGCAGTTTTCCAGCCGCCTTCTCTGGAAACACCATATATTTT. It codes for CASSFPAAFSGNTIYF. The V and J genes are TRBV28 and TRBJ1-3; D not resolved. Trimming cost V 3 bases and J 0 bases, with 12 bases left between them. Germline V lookup: CDR1 MDHEN, CDR2 SYDVKM. The CDR3 length is 16 residues.

Ten or more counts support this clonotype. V is TRBV28 and J is TRBJ2-1; 11 nucleotides match TRBD2. The ends lost 8 bases at V and 3 bases at J; junction bases unmatched: 0. CDR1 and CDR2 (germline): MDHEN, SYDVKM. The CDR3 loop spans 13 amino acids. CDR3 in DNA: TGTGCCAGCGGACTAGCGGGCTACAATGAGCAGTTCTTC. Amino acid sequence: CASGLAGYNEQFF. Supplemented by reference TRBV28 and TRBJ2-1, the full variable domain reads DVKVTQSSRYLVKRTGEKVFLECVQDMDHENMFWYRQDPGLGLRLIYFSYDVKMKEKGDIPEGYSVSREKKERFSLILESASTNQTSMYLCASGLAGYNEQFFGPGTRLTVL.